Each of the 21 T cell receptor beta chains below was sequenced from the same sample in a study of response to subunit inactivated influenza vaccine. TCRdb reanalysed the RT-PCR reads using MiXCR and keeps one entry per CDR3 protein. In the table there are hundreds of thousands of distinct CDR3 sequences, less than 10% of which are singletons. Sequencing was performed on PBMCs from blood, taken around 25 months after vaccination. The receptors shown here come from a man aged 50 to 69 who received an inactivated influenza vaccine.

The chain has TRBV30 and TRBJ2-1; the D is unclear. The ends were cut back, 4 bases at V and 4 bases at J, with 11 bases in the middle. CDR1 is GTSNPN, CDR2 SVGIG, per germline (reference sequence). The CDR3 is made up of 13 amino acids. CDR3 DNA: TGTGCCTGGACTGAAACCAATTACAATGAGCAGTTCTTC. Translating gives CAWTETNYNEQFF.

This clonotype has a count of ten or more. The genes are TRBV20-1 and TRBJ2-3, with 7 bases that match TRBD2. The V and J ends lost 1 base and 6 bases, in that order; junction bases with no gene match: 13. Germline loops: CDR1 DFQATT, CDR2 SNEGSKA (reference sequence). The CDR3 is 16 residues long. Written as DNA, the CDR3 is TGCAGTGCTAGAGTTCTAGCGGATCTTGAATTGGATACGCAGTATTTT. This sequence encodes CSARVLADLELDTQYF.

This clonotype was found a few times. The chain uses TRBV10-3 and TRBJ1-4; D not certain. The CDR3 has 14 residues. V was cut by 0 bases and J by 7 bases, with 9 bases left in between. Germline assignment: CDR1 ENHRY and CDR2 SYGVKD. CDR3 nucleotides: TGTGCCATCAGTGAGTCAGGGTTTCGTGAAAAACTGTTTTTT. Protein product: CAISESGFREKLFF.

This clonotype was picked up many times. The rearrangement links TRBV12-3 or TRBV12-4 to TRBJ2-7; 11 bases agree with TRBD2. This CDR3 is built from 15 residues. V dropped 7 bases and J dropped 3; count of bases not matched to a gene: 8. CDR3 coding DNA: TGTGCCAGCACCGGGGGACTAGCGGATGGCTACGAGCAGTACTTC. It encodes CASTGGLADGYEQYF.

This clonotype was counted between two and nine times. The chain has TRBV7-6 and TRBJ2-1; 11 nucleotides match TRBD2. The CDR3 is 15 amino acids. Germline V gives CDR1 SGHVS, CDR2 FNYEAQ. After removal of 5 bases from V and 7 bases from J, the junction contained 7 bases not matched to a gene. The CDR3 bases are TGTGCCAGCAGCCCACTAGCGGGAGTAAGGAATGAGCAGTTCTTC. It is translated as CASSPLAGVRNEQFF.

This clonotype was picked up a small number of times. This chain uses TRBV27 with TRBJ2-7, with TRBD1 matching 9 bases. After removal of 6 bases from V and 2 bases from J, the junction contained 11 bases not matched to a gene. Looked up from germline, CDR1 is MNHEY and CDR2 is SMNVEV (reference sequence). The CDR3 has 16 amino acids. The CDR3 sequence: CASRLTRGTGPYEQYF. The DNA for the CDR3 is TGTGCCAGCAGATTGACTAGGGGGACAGGGCCCTACGAGCAGTACTTC.

The table lists this clonotype with many counts. V usage is TRBV7-9 and J usage is TRBJ2-7; TRBD2 matches 11 bases. The junction had 8 bases not matched to a gene; V was cut back by 2 bases and J by 5 bases. In germline, CDR1 is SEHNR, CDR2 FQNEAQ (reference sequence). The length of the CDR3 is 16 residues. DNA of the CDR3: TGTGCCAGCAGCTTATCACTAGCGGGAGCGGTGGACGAGCAGTACTTC. This gives the protein CASSLSLAGAVDEQYF.

The table lists this clonotype with many counts. V gene TRBV7-8 combines with J gene TRBJ1-1; 8 positions match TRBD1. Germline CDR1 reads SGHVS; CDR2 reads FQNEAQ. CDR3 length equals 17 residues. V shed 2 bases and J 7 bases; nucleotides not matched to a gene: 15. CDR3 sequence reads: CASSLLPHTTGGGEAFF. CDR3 DNA sequence: TGTGCCAGCAGCTTATTGCCGCATACAACAGGGGGGGGTGAAGCTTTCTTT.

There are many counts of this clonotype. This chain links TRBV28 with TRBJ2-2, with 9 bases matching TRBD2. This CDR3 has 15 residues. V lost 6 bases, J lost 5 bases, and 7 bases stayed unmatched. Germline CDR1 MDHEN, CDR2 SYDVKM. This CDR3 reads CASRSSGRLTGELFF. Here the CDR3 DNA reads TGTGCCAGCAGATCCAGCGGGAGGCTGACCGGGGAGCTGTTTTTT. Full variable domain (rest looked up from reference TRBV28 and TRBJ2-2): DVKVTQSSRYLVKRTGEKVFLECVQDMDHENMFWYRQDPGLGLRLIYFSYDVKMKEKGDIPEGYSVSREKKERFSLILESASTNQTSMYLCASRSSGRLTGELFFGEGSRLTVL.

This clonotype showed up many times. The CDR3 loop is CSAARGGNTGELFF. In DNA, the CDR3 is TGCAGTGCGGCTCGCGGGGGGAACACCGGGGAGCTGTTTTTT. V is TRBV20-1 and J is TRBJ2-2; 7 positions match TRBD2. Germline CDR1 reads DFQATT; CDR2 reads SNEGSKA (reference sequence). This CDR3 is 14 amino acids long. The ends lost 6 bases at V and 1 base at J; junction bases unmatched: 5.

The rearrangement uses TRBV10-3 and TRBJ2-5; D is tentatively TRBD1 or TRBD2 (5 bases each). CDR1 is ENHRY and CDR2 is SYGVKD in the germline V gene. The CDR3 sequence is 15 residues long. The V gene lost 3 bases and the J gene lost 1 base, with 12 bases spanning the gap. Here the CDR3 reads CAISDQRDGQETQYF. The CDR3 coding sequence is TGTGCCATCAGTGACCAACGGGACGGCCAAGAGACCCAGTACTTC.

The chain has TRBV12-3 or TRBV12-4 and TRBJ2-2; 8 bases fit TRBD1. The CDR3 loop spans 14 amino acids. Trimming removed 5 bases from V and 5 bases from J; junction bases left unmatched: 4. The CDR3 region has the DNA TGTGCCAGCAGTGTCTGGACAGGGACCGGGGAGCTGTTTTTT. This sequence encodes CASSVWTGTGELFF.

This clonotype was seen ten or more times. This chain joins TRBV7-2 and TRBJ2-1, with TRBD2 matching 10 bases. The CDR3 loop spans 15 amino acids. Unmatched junction bases numbered 9, after V lost 6 bases and J lost 7 bases. The germline V gene encodes CDR1 SGHTA and CDR2 FQGNSA. This CDR3 reads CASSSSGSVWNEQFF. DNA for the CDR3: TGTGCCAGCAGTTCTAGCGGGAGTGTATGGAATGAGCAGTTCTTC.

This rearrangement joins TRBV5-1 to TRBJ1-1, with 7 bases fitting TRBD1. Germline V gives CDR1 SGHRS, CDR2 YFSETQ. V lost 4 bases, J lost 2 bases, and 8 bases stayed unmatched. The CDR3 runs 15 residues. DNA for the CDR3: TGCGCCAGCAGCACCGGGCCAGGGGGTAACACTGAAGCTTTCTTT. Translation gives CASSTGPGGNTEAFF.

In this sample, this clonotype turned up many times. V usage is TRBV19 and J usage is TRBJ2-7, with TRBD1 as a possible D gene (7 bases). CDR1 and CDR2 from the germline V gene are LNHDA and SQIVND (reference sequence). Trimming pared 8 bases from V and 0 bases from J, leaving 11 bases between. The CDR3 runs 13 residues. The CDR3 protein is CASQGGFSYEQYF. CDR3 DNA sequence: TGTGCCAGTCAGGGGGGCTTCTCCTACGAGCAGTACTTC.

This clonotype showed up just a few times. This chain joins TRBV29-1 and TRBJ2-1; D gene ambiguous. V lost 6 bases and J 4 bases, leaving 7 bases between the germline ends. The CDR3 covers 11 residues. In germline, CDR1 is SQVTM, CDR2 ANQGSEA. CDR3 region: CSVISYNEQFF. The CDR3 nucleotides are TGCAGCGTAATCAGTTACAATGAGCAGTTCTTC.

As DNA, the CDR3 is TGTGCCAGCACCAAAGGACAGGGAGGGTCCACCGGGGAGCTGTTTTTT. It translates to CASTKGQGGSTGELFF. The chain links TRBV12-3 or TRBV12-4 to TRBJ2-2; D possibly corresponds to TRBD1 (8 bases). The V gene lost 7 bases and the J gene lost 4 bases, with 19 bases spanning the gap. The CDR3 loop spans 16 amino acids.

This clonotype appeared a single time. The gene calls are TRBV9 and TRBJ2-3; the D gene could be TRBD1 or TRBD2 (6 bases each). CDR3 length: 12 amino acids. V lost 7 bases, J lost 5 bases, and 11 bases lay in between. Germline V gene lookup returns CDR1 SGDLS and CDR2 YYNGEE. This CDR3 reads CASPGAQDTQYF. The DNA for the CDR3 is TGTGCCAGCCCGGGGGCGCAAGATACGCAGTATTTT.

This clonotype was picked up many times. The chain has TRBV11-2 and TRBJ1-1; D unclear. Looked up from germline, CDR1 is SGHAT and CDR2 is FQNNGV. There are 15 residues in the CDR3. Trimming left V 2 bases short and J 2 bases short, with 12 bases between. The CDR3 nucleotides read TGTGCCAGCAGCTTATCCCGGCACCTTAACACTGAAGCTTTCTTT. Translation: CASSLSRHLNTEAFF.

The chain is built from TRBV7-6 and TRBJ2-7; D possibly uses TRBD1 or TRBD2 (5 bases each). Trimming cost V 3 bases and J 5 bases, with 20 bases left between them. Looked up from germline, CDR1 is SGHVS and CDR2 is FNYEAQ. This CDR3 contains 16 residues. CDR3: CASSFGGGGRVHEQYF. CDR3 DNA sequence: TGTGCCAGCAGCTTCGGAGGTGGGGGTCGCGTCCACGAGCAGTACTTC.

DNA of the CDR3: TGTGCCAGCTCACCACGACAGGGTTCGACGTCTGGAAACACCATATATTTT. Translating it yields CASSPRQGSTSGNTIYF. J is TRBJ1-3 and V is TRBV18; 7 bases align to TRBD1. The germline CDR1 and CDR2 sequences are KGHSH and LQKENI. The CDR3 is made up of 17 amino acids. V trimming: 1 base; J trimming: 1 base; junction bases outside the gene matches: 7.